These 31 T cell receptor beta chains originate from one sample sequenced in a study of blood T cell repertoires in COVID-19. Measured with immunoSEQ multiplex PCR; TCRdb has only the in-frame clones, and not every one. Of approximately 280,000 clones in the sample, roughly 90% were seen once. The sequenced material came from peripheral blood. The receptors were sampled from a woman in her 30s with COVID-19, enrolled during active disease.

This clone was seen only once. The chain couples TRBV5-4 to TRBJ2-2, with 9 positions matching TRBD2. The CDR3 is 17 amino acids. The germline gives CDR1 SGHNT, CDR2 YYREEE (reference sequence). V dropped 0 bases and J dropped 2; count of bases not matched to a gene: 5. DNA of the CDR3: TGTGCCAGCAGCTTGGAGCCTAGCGGGGTTAACACCGGGGAGCTGTTTTTT. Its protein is CASSLEPSGVNTGELFF. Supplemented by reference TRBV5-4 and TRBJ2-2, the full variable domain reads ETGVTQSPTHLIKTRGQQVTLRCSSQSGHNTVSWYQQALGQGPQFIFQYYREEENGRGNFPPRFSGLQFPNYSSELNVNALELDDSALYLCASSLEPSGVNTGELFFGEGSRLTVL.

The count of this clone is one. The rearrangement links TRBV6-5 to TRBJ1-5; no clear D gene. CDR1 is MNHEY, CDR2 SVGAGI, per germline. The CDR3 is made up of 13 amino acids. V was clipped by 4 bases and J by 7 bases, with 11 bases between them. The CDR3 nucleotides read TGTGCCAGCAGTTGGGCCCAGTGGCAGCCCCAGCATTTT. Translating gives CASSWAQWQPQHF.

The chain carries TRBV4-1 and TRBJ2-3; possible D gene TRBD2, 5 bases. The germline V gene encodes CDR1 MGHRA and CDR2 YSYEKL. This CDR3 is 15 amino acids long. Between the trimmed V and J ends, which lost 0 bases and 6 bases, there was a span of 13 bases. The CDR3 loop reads CASSQEGGQRDTQYF. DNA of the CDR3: TGCGCCAGCAGCCAAGAAGGAGGCCAACGGGATACGCAGTATTTT.

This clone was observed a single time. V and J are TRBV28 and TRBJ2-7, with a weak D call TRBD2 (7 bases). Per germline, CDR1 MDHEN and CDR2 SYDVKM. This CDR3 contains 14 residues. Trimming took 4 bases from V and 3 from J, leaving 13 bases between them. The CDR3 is CASSSGGPFYEQYF. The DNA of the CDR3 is TGTGCCAGCAGTTCCGGGGGGCCCTTCTACGAGCAGTACTTC.

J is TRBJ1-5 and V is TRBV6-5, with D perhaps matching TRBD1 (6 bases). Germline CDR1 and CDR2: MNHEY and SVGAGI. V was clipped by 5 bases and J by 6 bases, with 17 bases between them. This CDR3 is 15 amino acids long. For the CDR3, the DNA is TGTGCCAGCAGTCCGGGACACTTAAACACTCAGCCCCAGCATTTT. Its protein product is CASSPGHLNTQPQHF.

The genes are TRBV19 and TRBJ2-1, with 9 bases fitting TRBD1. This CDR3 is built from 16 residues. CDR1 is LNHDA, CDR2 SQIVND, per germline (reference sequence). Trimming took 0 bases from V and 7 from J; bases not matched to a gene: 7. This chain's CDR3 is CASSIDNRGLSNEQFF. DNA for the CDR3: TGTGCCAGTAGTATAGATAACAGGGGGCTGTCGAATGAGCAGTTCTTC.

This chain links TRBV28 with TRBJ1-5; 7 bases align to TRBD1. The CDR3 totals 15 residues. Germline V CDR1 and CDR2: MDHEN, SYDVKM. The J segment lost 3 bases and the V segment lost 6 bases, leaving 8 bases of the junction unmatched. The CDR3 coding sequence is TGTGCCAGCAGACCGACAGGGAGGTCCAATCAGCCCCAGCATTTT. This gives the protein CASRPTGRSNQPQHF.

The CDR3 reads CASSQGQGPRYGYTF. The CDR3 bases are TGCGCCAGCAGCCAGGGACAGGGCCCTCGGTATGGCTACACCTTC. This chain uses TRBV4-1 with TRBJ1-2; 9 nucleotides align to TRBD1. Germline V lookup: CDR1 MGHRA, CDR2 YSYEKL. After removal of 3 bases from V and 5 bases from J, the junction contained 7 bases not matched to a gene. The CDR3 loop spans 15 amino acids.

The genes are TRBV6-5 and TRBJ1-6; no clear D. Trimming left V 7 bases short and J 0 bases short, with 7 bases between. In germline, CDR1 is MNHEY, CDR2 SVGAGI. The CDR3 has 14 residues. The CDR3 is CASTRSSYNSPLHF. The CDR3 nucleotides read TGTGCCAGCACTCGGAGCTCCTATAATTCACCCCTCCACTTT.

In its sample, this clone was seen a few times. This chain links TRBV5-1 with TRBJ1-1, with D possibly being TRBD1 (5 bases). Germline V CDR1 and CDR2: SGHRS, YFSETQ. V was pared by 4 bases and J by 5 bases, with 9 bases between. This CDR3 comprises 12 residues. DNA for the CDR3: TGCGCCAGCAGCAGACCAGGGACTGAAGCTTTCTTT. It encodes CASSRPGTEAFF.

CDR3: CSAGQGNEQFF. CDR3 nucleotide sequence: TGCAGTGCTGGACAGGGCAATGAGCAGTTCTTC. The chain joins TRBV20-1 to TRBJ2-1, with 8 bases lining up with TRBD1. Per the germline V gene, CDR1 is DFQATT and CDR2 is SNEGSKA (reference sequence). Trimming took 5 bases from V and 6 from J; bases not matched to a gene: 0. This CDR3 comprises 11 residues.

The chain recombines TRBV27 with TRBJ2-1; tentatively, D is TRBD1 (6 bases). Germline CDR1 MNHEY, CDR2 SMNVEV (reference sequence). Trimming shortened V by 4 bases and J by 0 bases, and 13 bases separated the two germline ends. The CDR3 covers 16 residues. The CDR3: CASSSSQGSSYNEQFF. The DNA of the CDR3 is TGTGCCAGCAGTTCATCACAGGGTAGCTCCTACAATGAGCAGTTCTTC.

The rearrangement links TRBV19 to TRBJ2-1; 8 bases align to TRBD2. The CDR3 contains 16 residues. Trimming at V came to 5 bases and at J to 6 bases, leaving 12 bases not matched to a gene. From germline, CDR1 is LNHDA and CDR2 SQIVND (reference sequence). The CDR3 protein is CASSSRVAGLTNEQFF. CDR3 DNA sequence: TGTGCCAGTAGTTCCCGGGTAGCGGGGTTAACCAATGAGCAGTTCTTC.

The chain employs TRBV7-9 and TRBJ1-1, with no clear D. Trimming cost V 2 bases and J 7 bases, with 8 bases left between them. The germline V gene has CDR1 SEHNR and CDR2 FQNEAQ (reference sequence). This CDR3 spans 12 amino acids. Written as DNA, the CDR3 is TGTGCCAGCAGCTTATCTAATGGTGAAGCTTTCTTT. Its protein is CASSLSNGEAFF. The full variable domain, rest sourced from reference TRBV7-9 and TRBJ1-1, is DTGVSQNPRHKITKRGQNVTFRCDPISEHNRLYWYRQTLGQGPEFLTYFQNEAQLEKSRLLSDRFSAERPKGSFSTLEIQRTEQGDSAMYLCASSLSNGEAFFGQGTRLTVV.

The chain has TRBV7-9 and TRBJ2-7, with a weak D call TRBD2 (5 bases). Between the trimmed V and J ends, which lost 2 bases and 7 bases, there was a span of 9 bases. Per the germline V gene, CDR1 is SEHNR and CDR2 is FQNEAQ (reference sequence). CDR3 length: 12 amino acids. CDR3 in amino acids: CASSLTSGEQYF. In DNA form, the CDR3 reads TGTGCCAGCAGCTTAACATCGGGAGAGCAGTACTTC.

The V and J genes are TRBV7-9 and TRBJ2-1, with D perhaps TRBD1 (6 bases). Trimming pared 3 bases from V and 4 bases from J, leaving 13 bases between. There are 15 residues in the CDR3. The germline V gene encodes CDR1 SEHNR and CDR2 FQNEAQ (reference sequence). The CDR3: CASSFPGQFYNEQFF. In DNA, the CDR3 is TGTGCCAGCAGCTTCCCCGGACAGTTTTACAATGAGCAGTTCTTC.

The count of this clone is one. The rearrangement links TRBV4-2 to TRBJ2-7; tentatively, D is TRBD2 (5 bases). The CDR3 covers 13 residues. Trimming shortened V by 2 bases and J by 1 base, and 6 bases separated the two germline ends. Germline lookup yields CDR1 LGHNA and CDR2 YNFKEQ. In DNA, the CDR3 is TGTGCCAGCAGCCAAAGGAGGTCCTACGAGCAGTACTTC. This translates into CASSQRRSYEQYF.

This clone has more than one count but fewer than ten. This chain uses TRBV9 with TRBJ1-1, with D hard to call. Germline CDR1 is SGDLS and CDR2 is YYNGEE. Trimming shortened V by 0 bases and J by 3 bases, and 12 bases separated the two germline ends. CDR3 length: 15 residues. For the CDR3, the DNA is TGTGCCAGCAGCGTAGCGGCCGGGGTTTACACTGAAGCTTTCTTT. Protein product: CASSVAAGVYTEAFF.

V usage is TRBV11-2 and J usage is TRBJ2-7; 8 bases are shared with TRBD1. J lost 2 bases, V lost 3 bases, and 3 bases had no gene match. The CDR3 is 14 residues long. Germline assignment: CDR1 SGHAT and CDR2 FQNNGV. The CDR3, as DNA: TGTGCCAGCAGCTTTCGGGACAGGCCCTACGAGCAGTACTTC. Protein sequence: CASSFRDRPYEQYF.

The CDR3 protein is CASSFRDRGTEAFF. The CDR3 DNA is TGTGCCAGCAGTTTCCGGGACAGGGGCACTGAAGCTTTCTTT. This chain joins TRBV28 and TRBJ1-1; 10 bases are a match to TRBD1. Per the germline V gene, CDR1 is MDHEN and CDR2 is SYDVKM. The junction had 2 bases not matched to a gene; V was cut back by 3 bases and J by 4 bases. This CDR3 is 14 amino acids long.

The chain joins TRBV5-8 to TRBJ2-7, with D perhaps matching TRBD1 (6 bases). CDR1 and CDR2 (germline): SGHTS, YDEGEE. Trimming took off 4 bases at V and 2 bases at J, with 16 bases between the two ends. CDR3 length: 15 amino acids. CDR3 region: CASSARQDPPYEQYF. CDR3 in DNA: TGTGCCAGCAGCGCCAGACAGGACCCCCCCTACGAGCAGTACTTC.

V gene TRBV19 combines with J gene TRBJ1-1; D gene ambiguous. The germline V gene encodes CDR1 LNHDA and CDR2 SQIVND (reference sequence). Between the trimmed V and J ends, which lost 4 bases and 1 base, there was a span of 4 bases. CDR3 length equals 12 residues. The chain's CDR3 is CASSNKNTEAFF. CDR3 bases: TGTGCCAGTAGTAACAAGAACACTGAAGCTTTCTTT.

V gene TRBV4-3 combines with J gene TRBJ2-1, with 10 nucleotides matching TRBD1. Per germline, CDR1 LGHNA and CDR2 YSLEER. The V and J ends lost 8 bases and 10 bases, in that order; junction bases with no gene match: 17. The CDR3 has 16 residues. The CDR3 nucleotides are TGCGCCAGCTCTTCCCGCGGGACAGGGGAGTCCGTGGAGCAGTTCTTC. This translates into CASSSRGTGESVEQFF.

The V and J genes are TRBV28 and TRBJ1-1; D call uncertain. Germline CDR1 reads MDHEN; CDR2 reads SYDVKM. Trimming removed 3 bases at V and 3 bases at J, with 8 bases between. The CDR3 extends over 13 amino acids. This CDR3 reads CASSFYGDTEAFF. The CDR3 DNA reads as TGTGCCAGCAGTTTTTACGGGGACACTGAAGCTTTCTTT.

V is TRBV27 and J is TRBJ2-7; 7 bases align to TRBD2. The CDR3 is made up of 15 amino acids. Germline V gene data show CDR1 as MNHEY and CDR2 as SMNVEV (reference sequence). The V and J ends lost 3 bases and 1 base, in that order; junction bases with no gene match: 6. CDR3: CASSFAAGASYEQYF. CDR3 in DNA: TGTGCCAGCAGTTTTGCGGCGGGAGCTTCCTACGAGCAGTACTTC.

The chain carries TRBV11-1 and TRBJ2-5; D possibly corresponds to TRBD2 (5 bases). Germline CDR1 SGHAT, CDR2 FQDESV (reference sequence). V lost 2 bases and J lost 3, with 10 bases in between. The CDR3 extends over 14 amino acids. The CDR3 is CASSLRWEKETQYF. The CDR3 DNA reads TGTGCCAGCAGCTTAAGGTGGGAGAAAGAGACCCAGTACTTC.

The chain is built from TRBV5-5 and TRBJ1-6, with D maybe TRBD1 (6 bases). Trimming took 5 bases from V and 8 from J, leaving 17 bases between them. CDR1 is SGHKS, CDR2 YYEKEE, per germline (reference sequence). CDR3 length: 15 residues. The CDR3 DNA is TGTGCCAGCAGTCTGTCACAGGGAAGGCATTCACCCCTCCACTTT. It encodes CASSLSQGRHSPLHF.

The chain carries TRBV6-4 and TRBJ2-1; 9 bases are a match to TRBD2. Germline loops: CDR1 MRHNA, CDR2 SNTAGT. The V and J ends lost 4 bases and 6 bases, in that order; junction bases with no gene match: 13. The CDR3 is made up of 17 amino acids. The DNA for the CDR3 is TGTGCCAGCAGTGCCCAACCATCGGGACTAGCAGGCAATGAGCAGTTCTTC. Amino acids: CASSAQPSGLAGNEQFF.

The CDR3 DNA reads TGTGCCAGTAGCCCAACTAGCGCCAGCTCCTACGAGCAGTACTTC. Translating it yields CASSPTSASSYEQYF. The chain combines TRBV19 with TRBJ2-7; TRBD2 aligns across 7 bases. The CDR3 loop spans 15 amino acids. The V gene end was trimmed by 6 bases and the J gene end by 0 bases; junction bases not matched to a gene: 8. Germline V gene data show CDR1 as LNHDA and CDR2 as SQIVND (reference sequence).

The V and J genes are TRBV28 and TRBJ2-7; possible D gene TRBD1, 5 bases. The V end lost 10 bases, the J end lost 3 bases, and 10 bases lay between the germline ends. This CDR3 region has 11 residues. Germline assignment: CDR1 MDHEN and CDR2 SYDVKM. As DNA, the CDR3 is TGTGCCATTGGCAGGGTCTACGAGCAGTACTTC. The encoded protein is CAIGRVYEQYF.

CDR3 bases: TGTGCCAGCAGTTTTAGAGAGTTCTACTACGAGCAGTACTTC. Its protein is CASSFREFYYEQYF. The J gene is TRBJ2-7, the V gene TRBV27; D not resolved. The CDR3 is made up of 14 amino acids. V dropped 3 bases and J dropped 3 bases, with 12 bases sitting between them. Germline values: CDR1 MNHEY, CDR2 SMNVEV (reference sequence).